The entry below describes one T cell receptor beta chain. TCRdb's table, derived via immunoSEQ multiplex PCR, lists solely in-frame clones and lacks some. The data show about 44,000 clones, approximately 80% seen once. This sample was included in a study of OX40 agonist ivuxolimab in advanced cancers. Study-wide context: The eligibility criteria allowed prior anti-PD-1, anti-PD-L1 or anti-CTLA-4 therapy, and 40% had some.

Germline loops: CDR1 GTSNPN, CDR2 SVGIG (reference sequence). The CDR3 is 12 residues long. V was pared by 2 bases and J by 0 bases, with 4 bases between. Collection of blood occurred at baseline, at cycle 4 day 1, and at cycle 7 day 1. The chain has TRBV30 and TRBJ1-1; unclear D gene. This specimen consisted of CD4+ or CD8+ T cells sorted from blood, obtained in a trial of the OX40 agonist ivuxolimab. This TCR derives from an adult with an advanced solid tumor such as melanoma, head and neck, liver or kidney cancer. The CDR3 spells CAWSPLNTEAFF. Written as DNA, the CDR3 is TGTGCCTGGAGTCCCCTGAACACTGAAGCTTTCTTT. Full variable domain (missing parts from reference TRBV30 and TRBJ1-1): SQTIHQWPATLVQPVGSPLSLECTVEGTSNPNLYWYRQAAGRGLQLLFYSVGIGQISSEVPQNLSASRPQDRQFILSSKKLLLSDSGFYLCAWSPLNTEAFFGQGTRLTVV.